This T cell receptor beta chain originates from a study of T-cell reconstitution after alpha-beta-depleted transplantation in children. Germline values: CDR1 MDHEN, CDR2 SYDVKM. The CDR3 runs to 15 residues. Worth noting for this clonotype: Just one base apart from a much larger clone, this may be a read error.

This sample's TCRbeta library carried unique molecular identifier barcodes. TCRdb passed the PCR reads through MiXCR, listing each CDR3 protein once. Of about 200,000 distinct CDR3 sequences listed, about 15% are singletons. The sequence was obtained from a human donor who donated a stem cell graft to a child with acute lymphoblastic leukemia. The starting material was PBMCs from the stem cell graft donor, obtained from the stem cell graft. V and J are TRBV28 and TRBJ2-7; D possibly corresponds to TRBD2 (6 bases). The CDR3 sequence is CGSSLGGGNPYEQYF. As DNA, the CDR3 is TGTGGCAGCAGTTTAGGAGGCGGGAATCCCTACGAGCAGTACTTC.